Each of the 30 T cell receptor beta chains below was sequenced from the same sample in a study of cytomegalovirus exposure and HLA in healthy donors. PCR involved 60 Vbeta and 13 Jbeta primers. The repertoire was sequenced with immunoSEQ multiplex PCR; TCRdb's copy has only in-frame clones and lacks some. The data hold 150,000 to 200,000 clones, with 75% to 80% observed a single time. Material for sequencing was PBMCs. These receptors were collected from a man aged 40-49 years in good health and CMV-seropositive.

The chain has TRBV2 and TRBJ1-1, with D uncertain. Trimming removed 7 bases from V and 6 bases from J, with 9 bases in between. Germline lookup yields CDR1 SNHLY and CDR2 FYNNEI. The CDR3 covers 11 residues. CDR3 protein: CASKRGAEAFF. The DNA for the CDR3 is TGTGCCAGCAAAAGAGGCGCTGAAGCTTTCTTT. Drawing the rest from reference TRBV2 and TRBJ1-1, the complete variable domain is EPEVTQTPSHQVTQMGQEVILRCVPISNHLYFYWYRQILGQKVEFLVSFYNNEISEKSEIFDDQFSVERPDGSNFTLKIRSTKLEDSAMYFCASKRGAEAFFGQGTRLTVV.

This clone has just a few counts. The gene calls are TRBV28 and TRBJ1-4; 7 nucleotides match TRBD1. The CDR3 extends over 13 amino acids. J lost 5 bases, V lost 4 bases, and 1 base had no gene match. Germline V gene sequence: CDR1 MDHEN, CDR2 SYDVKM. CDR3 bases: TGTGCCAGCAGTTCGGGACAGAATGAAAAACTGTTTTTT. This encodes CASSSGQNEKLFF.

This sequence joins TRBV19 and TRBJ1-3, with TRBD1 identical over 8 bases. The junction had 2 bases not matched to a gene; V was cut back by 4 bases and J by 0 bases. Germline V lookup: CDR1 LNHDA, CDR2 SQIVND (reference sequence). This CDR3 comprises 15 residues. CDR3 loop: CASSRTGSSGNTIYF. The DNA for the CDR3 is TGTGCCAGTAGTAGGACAGGGAGCTCTGGAAACACCATATATTTT.

The chain combines TRBV5-4 with TRBJ2-7; 7 bases fit TRBD2. V gave up 1 base and J gave up 2 bases; unmatched junction bases: 9. The germline CDR1 and CDR2 sequences are SGHNT and YYREEE (reference sequence). The CDR3 runs to 16 residues. CDR3 bases: TGTGCCAGCAGCTTGCACGGGGGGAGTAGCGCCTACGAGCAGTACTTC. Translation gives CASSLHGGSSAYEQYF. Full variable domain (remainder filled in from reference TRBV5-4 and TRBJ2-7): ETGVTQSPTHLIKTRGQQVTLRCSSQSGHNTVSWYQQALGQGPQFIFQYYREEENGRGNFPPRFSGLQFPNYSSELNVNALELDDSALYLCASSLHGGSSAYEQYFGPGTRLTVT.

This sequence joins TRBV19 and TRBJ1-5, with 9 bases that match TRBD1. V shed 7 bases and J 3 bases; nucleotides not matched to a gene: 7. The CDR3 is made up of 15 amino acids. Germline V lookup: CDR1 LNHDA, CDR2 SQIVND (reference sequence). CDR3 nucleotide sequence: TGTGCCAGTATACGTGGGGACAGGGACAATCAGCCCCAGCATTTT. Residues: CASIRGDRDNQPQHF.

The chain carries TRBV6-1 and TRBJ2-7; a weak D match, TRBD1 (6 bases). Germline V gene data show CDR1 as MNHNS and CDR2 as SASEGT. The CDR3 runs to 13 residues. Trimming left V 3 bases short and J 4 bases short, with 10 bases between. CDR3: CASSEGAQYEQYF. In DNA form, the CDR3 reads TGTGCCAGCAGTGAGGGGGCGCAGTACGAGCAGTACTTC.

This rearrangement joins TRBV5-4 to TRBJ1-2; a weak D match, TRBD1 (6 bases). CDR3 length equals 13 residues. Trimming pared 0 bases from V and 8 bases from J, leaving 11 bases between. The V gene's germline CDR1 is SGHNT and CDR2 YYREEE (reference sequence). The CDR3 sequence is CASSLGQGLGYTF. The CDR3, as DNA: TGTGCCAGCAGCTTGGGCCAGGGGCTGGGCTACACCTTC.

The CDR3: CASSETGTGYGYTF. For the CDR3, the DNA is TGTGCCAGCAGCGAAACCGGGACAGGATATGGCTACACCTTC. This chain links TRBV9 with TRBJ1-2; 8 positions match TRBD1. V lost 3 bases to trimming and J lost 5 bases; unmatched junction nucleotides: 6. Germline CDR1 and CDR2: SGDLS and YYNGEE. There are 14 residues in the CDR3.

The chain uses TRBV6-5 and TRBJ2-7; D is possibly TRBD1 (6 bases). Germline V gene lookup returns CDR1 MNHEY and CDR2 SVGAGI. The CDR3 is made up of 13 amino acids. Trimming removed 5 bases from V and 0 bases from J, with 8 bases in between. The DNA for the CDR3 is TGTGCCAGCAGTCGACAGGTCTCCTACGAGCAGTACTTC. It encodes CASSRQVSYEQYF.

This clone was observed a handful of times. Other DNA sequences from this sample encode an identical CDR3 as well. The rearrangement joins TRBV9 to TRBJ1-1; D not resolved. The CDR3 spans 14 residues. Germline CDR1 is SGDLS and CDR2 is YYNGEE. Trimming took 0 bases from V and 5 from J, leaving 11 bases between them. CDR3 in DNA: TGTGCCAGCAGCGTAGAAGGTCGGAGGACTGAAGCTTTCTTT. Its translation: CASSVEGRRTEAFF.

The rearrangement uses TRBV5-6 and TRBJ2-7, with unresolved D. The CDR3 is made up of 13 amino acids. The germline V gene encodes CDR1 SGHDT and CDR2 YYEEEE. Trimming cost V 0 bases and J 2 bases, with 6 bases left between them. The CDR3 DNA sequence: TGTGCCAGCAGCTTGGCCCTAACCTACGAGCAGTACTTC. Encoded protein: CASSLALTYEQYF. The whole variable domain, filled in from reference TRBV5-6 and TRBJ2-7, reads DAGVTQSPTHLIKTRGQQVTLRCSPKSGHDTVSWYQQALGQGPQFIFQYYEEEERQRGNFPDRFSGHQFPNYSSELNVNALLLGDSALYLCASSLALTYEQYFGPGTRLTVT.

The chain has TRBV18 and TRBJ2-1; 7 bases are shared with TRBD2. The germline CDR1 and CDR2 sequences are KGHSH and LQKENI. CDR3 length: 15 amino acids. Unmatched junction bases numbered 12, after V lost 6 bases and J lost 7 bases. The CDR3 reads CASSSQGGSLNEQFF. DNA of the CDR3: TGTGCCAGCTCCTCTCAGGGCGGGAGTTTAAATGAGCAGTTCTTC.

V usage is TRBV5-1 and J usage is TRBJ2-1; weak D call: TRBD2 (5 bases). The germline gives CDR1 SGHRS, CDR2 YFSETQ. V lost 6 bases to trimming and J lost 7 bases, with 17 bases between them. The length of the CDR3 is 14 residues. The CDR3 DNA sequence: TGCGCCAGCAACCGGGCCCTCACGGGGAATGAGCAGTTCTTC. Translation: CASNRALTGNEQFF. The full variable domain, with the rest looked up from reference TRBV5-1 and TRBJ2-1, is KAGVTQTPRYLIKTRGQQVTLSCSPISGHRSVSWYQQTPGQGLQFLFEYFSETQRNKGNFPGRFSGRQFSNSRSEMNVSTLELGDSALYLCASNRALTGNEQFFGPGTRLTVL.

In this sample, this clone turned up a few times. This chain uses TRBV11-2 with TRBJ1-4; D uncertain. This CDR3 is built from 17 residues. Germline CDR1 is SGHAT and CDR2 is FQNNGV. Trimming removed 1 base from V and 8 bases from J, with 20 bases in between. The CDR3: CASSLGAAGGSLEKLFF. DNA for the CDR3: TGTGCCAGCAGCTTAGGGGCCGCAGGAGGTTCATTGGAAAAACTGTTTTTT.

Turning to this clone: The conserved phenylalanine or tryptophan is not found at the CDR3 terminus, so this likely reflects a read error. The DNA is left out, because the CDR3 cannot be placed on it with certainty; the CDR3 is given as TCRdb lists it. The CDR3 region is CASSDTLLRDKLTRGHNASHT. The rearrangement links TRBV6-4 to TRBJ2-7; no check of the table's D call, TRBD1, against the DNA was made. CDR1 MRHNA and CDR2 SNTAGT come from the germline V gene. The CDR3 length is 21 residues, termini included.

The chain has TRBV2 and TRBJ1-1; 8 positions match TRBD1. The CDR3 is 13 amino acids. Germline lookup yields CDR1 SNHLY and CDR2 FYNNEI. The V segment lost 8 bases and the J segment 0 bases; nucleotides outside the gene matches: 2. The CDR3 DNA sequence: TGTGCCAGCCGACAGGGGCTGAACACTGAAGCTTTCTTT. It is translated as CASRQGLNTEAFF. The variable domain in full, completed from reference TRBV2 and TRBJ1-1, reads EPEVTQTPSHQVTQMGQEVILRCVPISNHLYFYWYRQILGQKVEFLVSFYNNEISEKSEIFDDQFSVERPDGSNFTLKIRSTKLEDSAMYFCASRQGLNTEAFFGQGTRLTVV.

Comment on this clone: The conserved phenylalanine or tryptophan normally closing the CDR3 is absent here, so this likely arose from a read error. Because the CDR3's place on the DNA is in doubt, the DNA is left out and the CDR3 is given as listed by TCRdb. The chain links TRBV6-6 to TRBJ2-4; the D segment call TRBD1 is taken from the table without a DNA check. CDR1 is MNHNY and CDR2 is SVGAGI in the germline V gene (reference sequence). Including both end residues, the CDR3 is 10 amino acids long. This CDR3 reads CASSYSGLGV.

This clone was recorded a few times. This sequence joins TRBV6-1 and TRBJ1-5, with D perhaps TRBD1 (6 bases). The length of the CDR3 is 13 residues. Germline loops: CDR1 MNHNS, CDR2 SASEGT. V lost 5 bases to trimming and J lost 3 bases, with 8 bases between them. CDR3 bases: TGTGCCAGCAGTCGGGACAACAATCAGCCCCAGCATTTT. Translating it yields CASSRDNNQPQHF.

Of note for this clone: The sample contains more than one DNA sequence encoding this CDR3. The rearrangement joins TRBV28 to TRBJ1-1; 7 positions agree with TRBD1. The V gene end was trimmed by 6 bases and the J gene end by 3 bases; junction bases not matched to a gene: 4. The CDR3 has 13 amino acids. Per germline, CDR1 MDHEN and CDR2 SYDVKM. In DNA form, the CDR3 reads TGTGCCAGCAGGCTGACAGGGTACACTGAAGCTTTCTTT. Its protein product is CASRLTGYTEAFF.

This chain uses TRBV19 with TRBJ1-2, with 12 bases fitting TRBD1. V shed 8 bases, J shed 4 bases, and the junction held 14 bases outside the gene matches. The V gene's germline CDR1 is LNHDA and CDR2 SQIVND (reference sequence). The CDR3 covers 17 residues. The CDR3 loop reads CASSPPGQGAPIYGYTF. CDR3 sequence (DNA): TGTGCCAGTTCCCCACCGGGACAGGGGGCGCCGATCTATGGCTACACCTTC.

The gene calls are TRBV11-3 and TRBJ2-1, with D hard to call. Deletions cut 1 base from V and 8 bases from J, with 15 bases between. The CDR3 consists of 15 residues. Germline CDR1 and CDR2: SGHNT and YENEEA. CDR3 region: CASSLGPSVGDEQFF. DNA of the CDR3: TGTGCCAGCAGCTTAGGCCCGAGCGTTGGCGATGAGCAGTTCTTC.

The chain carries TRBV5-1 and TRBJ2-5, with D maybe TRBD2 (6 bases). The germline V gene has CDR1 SGHRS and CDR2 YFSETQ. The CDR3 totals 15 residues. V lost 4 bases and J lost 5, with 18 bases in between. The CDR3 DNA reads as TGCGCCAGCAGCGACCGGGACGGGAGAGTGGAGACCCAGTACTTC. It is translated as CASSDRDGRVETQYF.

This clone was seen a single time. The V gene is TRBV5-8, the J gene TRBJ2-3; TRBD2 might be the D (5 bases). V was clipped by 4 bases and J by 2 bases, with 11 bases between them. This CDR3 has 14 residues. Germline V gene data show CDR1 as SGHTS and CDR2 as YDEGEE. CDR3: CASSAMDSTDTQYF. The CDR3 bases are TGTGCCAGCAGCGCTATGGACTCCACAGATACGCAGTATTTT.

Only one count was recorded for this clone. Other DNA sequences in this sample translate to the same CDR3. The chain employs TRBV5-1 and TRBJ2-5, with TRBD1 identical over 7 bases. With 0 bases clipped from V and 2 bases from J, the junction kept 1 base outside the gene matches. This CDR3 contains 14 residues. Per the germline V gene, CDR1 is SGHRS and CDR2 is YFSETQ. The DNA of the CDR3 is TGCGCCAGCAGCTTGGGGACAGGACAAGAGACCCAGTACTTC. The encoded protein is CASSLGTGQETQYF.

CDR3 sequence (DNA): TGTGCCACCAGCAGAGATTTAGCGCTAGCAAACGAGCAGTACTTC. As protein: CATSRDLALANEQYF. The chain combines TRBV15 with TRBJ2-7; D might be TRBD2 (5 bases). Trimming cost V 0 bases and J 5 bases, with 14 bases left between them. The CDR3 extends over 15 amino acids. CDR1 LNHNV and CDR2 YYDKDF come from the germline V gene (reference sequence).

This chain uses TRBV28 with TRBJ2-1, with 10 bases fitting TRBD2. Trimming cost V 4 bases and J 4 bases; bases outside gene matches: 13. The CDR3 has 18 residues. Germline V gives CDR1 MDHEN, CDR2 SYDVKM. The CDR3 spells CASSSPLSASGRYNEQFF. CDR3 in DNA: TGTGCCAGCAGTTCCCCCCTCTCCGCTAGCGGGAGATACAATGAGCAGTTCTTC.

The rearrangement joins TRBV5-1 to TRBJ2-1; TRBD1 matches at 8 bases. The germline V gene has CDR1 SGHRS and CDR2 YFSETQ. With 0 bases clipped from V and 6 bases from J, the junction kept 5 bases outside the gene matches. This CDR3 region has 15 residues. The CDR3 DNA is TGCGCCAGCAGCTTGGGACAGGGGATGCGCAATGAGCAGTTCTTC. It encodes CASSLGQGMRNEQFF.

The V and J genes are TRBV11-2 and TRBJ1-2, with D perhaps matching TRBD1 (5 bases). Trimming cost V 5 bases and J 4 bases, with 17 bases left between them. CDR3 length: 15 residues. Germline lookup yields CDR1 SGHAT and CDR2 FQNNGV. CDR3 DNA sequence: TGTGCCAGCAGCCGAATTAAAGGGGCAGGCTATGGCTACACCTTC. Translated: CASSRIKGAGYGYTF.

V gene TRBV6-5 combines with J gene TRBJ1-6; D possibly corresponds to TRBD1 (5 bases). V shed 5 bases and J shed 10 bases, with 15 bases lying between them. The germline V gene encodes CDR1 MNHEY and CDR2 SVGAGI. This CDR3 contains 14 residues. DNA for the CDR3: TGTGCCAGCAGTAATGACAGAGACAACTCACCCCTCCACTTT. Encoded protein: CASSNDRDNSPLHF.

The rearrangement uses TRBV10-3 and TRBJ1-2; D is uncertain. Trimming took off 7 bases at V and 0 bases at J, with 12 bases between the two ends. Looked up from germline, CDR1 is ENHRY and CDR2 is SYGVKD. The CDR3 length is 14 residues. The DNA of the CDR3 is TGTGCCATCAACCCCGGTATAGCTAACTATGGCTACACCTTC. This gives the protein CAINPGIANYGYTF.